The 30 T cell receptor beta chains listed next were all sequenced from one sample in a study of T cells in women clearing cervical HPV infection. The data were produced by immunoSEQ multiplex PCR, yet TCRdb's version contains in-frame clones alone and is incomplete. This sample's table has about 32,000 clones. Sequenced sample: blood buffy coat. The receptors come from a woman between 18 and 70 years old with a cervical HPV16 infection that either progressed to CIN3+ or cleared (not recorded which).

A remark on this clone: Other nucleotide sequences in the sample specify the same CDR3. The chain's CDR3 is CAWSPGSTGELFF. The covered CDR3 bases are TGTGCCTGGAGTCCAGGGAGTACCGGGGAG. The V gene is TRBV30, the J gene TRBJ2-2, with D perhaps given as TRBD1 or TRBD2 (5 bases each). The read falls 3 residues short of the CDR3 end, and the missing part is taken from the germline J gene. Between the trimmed V and J ends, which lost 2 bases and 5 bases, there was a span of 9 bases. CDR1 is GTSNPN, CDR2 SVGIG, per germline (reference sequence). The CDR3 totals 13 residues.

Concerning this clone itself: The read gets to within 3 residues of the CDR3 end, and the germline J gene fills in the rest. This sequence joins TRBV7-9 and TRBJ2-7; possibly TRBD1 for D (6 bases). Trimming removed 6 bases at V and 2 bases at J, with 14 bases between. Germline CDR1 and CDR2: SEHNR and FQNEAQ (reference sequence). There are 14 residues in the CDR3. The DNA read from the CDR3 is TGTGCCAGCAGTTCTCAAGGGGGACCCTACGAG. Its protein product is CASSSQGGPYE. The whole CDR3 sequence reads CASSSQGGPYEQYF.

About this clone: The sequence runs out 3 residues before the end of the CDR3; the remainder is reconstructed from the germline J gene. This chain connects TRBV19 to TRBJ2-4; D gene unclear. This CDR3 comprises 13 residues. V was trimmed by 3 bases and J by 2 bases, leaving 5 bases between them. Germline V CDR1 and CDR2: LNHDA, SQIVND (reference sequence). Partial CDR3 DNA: TGTGCCAGTAGTATCACAACCAAAAACATT. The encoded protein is CASSITTKNI. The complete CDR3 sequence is CASSITTKNIQYF.

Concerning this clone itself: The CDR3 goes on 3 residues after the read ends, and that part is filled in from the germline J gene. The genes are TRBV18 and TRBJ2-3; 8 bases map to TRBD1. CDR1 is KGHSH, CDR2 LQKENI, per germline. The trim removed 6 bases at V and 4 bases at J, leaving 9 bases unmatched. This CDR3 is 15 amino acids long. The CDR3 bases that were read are TGTGCCAGCTCGCCAGCTCCAGGGGGCGCAGATACG. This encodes CASSPAPGGADT. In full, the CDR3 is CASSPAPGGADTQYF.

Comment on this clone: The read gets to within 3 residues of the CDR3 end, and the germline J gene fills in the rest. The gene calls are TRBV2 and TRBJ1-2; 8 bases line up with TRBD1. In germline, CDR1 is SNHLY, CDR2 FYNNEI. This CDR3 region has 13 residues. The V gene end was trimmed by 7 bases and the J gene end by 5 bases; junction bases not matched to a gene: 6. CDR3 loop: CASTPTGAYGYTF. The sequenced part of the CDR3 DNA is TGTGCCAGCACCCCGACAGGGGCTTATGGC.

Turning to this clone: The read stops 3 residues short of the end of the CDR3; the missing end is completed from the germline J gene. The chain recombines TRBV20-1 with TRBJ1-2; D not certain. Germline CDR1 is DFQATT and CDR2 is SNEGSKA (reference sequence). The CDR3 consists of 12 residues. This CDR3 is CSAAPPTRGYTF. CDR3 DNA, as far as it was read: TGCAGTGCTGCCCCCCCTACGAGAGGC.

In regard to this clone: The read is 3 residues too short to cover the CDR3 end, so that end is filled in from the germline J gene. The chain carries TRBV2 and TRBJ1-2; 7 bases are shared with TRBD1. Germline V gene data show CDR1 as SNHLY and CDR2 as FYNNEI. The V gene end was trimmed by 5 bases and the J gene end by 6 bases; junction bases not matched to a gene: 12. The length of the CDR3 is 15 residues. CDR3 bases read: TGTGCCAGCAGTCCTCTGCACAGGGGAAATAATGGC. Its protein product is CASSPLHRGNNG. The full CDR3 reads CASSPLHRGNNGYTF.

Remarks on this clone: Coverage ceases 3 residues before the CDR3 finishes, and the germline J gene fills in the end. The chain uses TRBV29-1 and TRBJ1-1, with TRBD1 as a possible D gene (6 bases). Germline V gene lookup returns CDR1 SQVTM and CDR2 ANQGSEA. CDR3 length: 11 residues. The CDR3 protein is CSVIRTGKAFF. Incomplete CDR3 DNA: TGCAGCGTTATTAGAACAGGGAAG.

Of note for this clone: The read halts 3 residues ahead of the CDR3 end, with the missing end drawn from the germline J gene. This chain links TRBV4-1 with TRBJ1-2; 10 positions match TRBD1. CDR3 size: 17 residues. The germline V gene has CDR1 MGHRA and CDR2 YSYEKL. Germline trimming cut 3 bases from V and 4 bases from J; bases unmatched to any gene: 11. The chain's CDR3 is CASSHPGGDRGPYGYTF. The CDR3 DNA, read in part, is TGCGCCAGCAGCCACCCGGGGGGGGACAGGGGCCCCTATGGC.

The CDR3 DNA, read in part, is TGTGCCATCAGTGAGTCAGGGGCTATGAATGAG. As protein: CAISESGAMNE. The whole CDR3 region reads CAISESGAMNEQFF. The rearrangement links TRBV10-3 to TRBJ2-1; a possible D gene is TRBD1 (5 bases). The read gets to within 3 residues of the CDR3 end, and the germline J gene fills in the rest. The CDR3 covers 14 residues. CDR1 and CDR2 (germline): ENHRY, SYGVKD. Trimming left V 0 bases short and J 7 bases short, with 10 bases between.

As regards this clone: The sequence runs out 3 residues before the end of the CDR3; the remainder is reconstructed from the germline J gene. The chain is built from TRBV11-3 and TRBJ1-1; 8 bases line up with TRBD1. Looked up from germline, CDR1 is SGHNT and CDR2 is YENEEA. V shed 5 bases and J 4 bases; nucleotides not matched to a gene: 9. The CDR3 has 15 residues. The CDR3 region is CASSPYTTGGTEAFF. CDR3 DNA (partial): TGTGCCAGCAGCCCTTACACCACAGGGGGCACTGAA.

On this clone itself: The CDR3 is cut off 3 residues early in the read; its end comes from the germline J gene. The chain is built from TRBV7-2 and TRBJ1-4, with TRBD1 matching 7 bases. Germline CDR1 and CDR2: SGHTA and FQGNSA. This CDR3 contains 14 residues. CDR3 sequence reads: CASSGQERNSPLFF. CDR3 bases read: TGTGCCAGCAGCGGACAGGAGCGTAATTCACCA.

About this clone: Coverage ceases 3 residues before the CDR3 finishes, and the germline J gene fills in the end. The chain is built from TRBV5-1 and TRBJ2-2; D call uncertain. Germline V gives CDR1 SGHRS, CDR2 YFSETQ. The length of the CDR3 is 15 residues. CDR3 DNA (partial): TGCGCCAGCAGCCCCGACACGGCTAATAATGAAAAG. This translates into CASSPDTANNEK. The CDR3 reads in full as CASSPDTANNEKLFF.

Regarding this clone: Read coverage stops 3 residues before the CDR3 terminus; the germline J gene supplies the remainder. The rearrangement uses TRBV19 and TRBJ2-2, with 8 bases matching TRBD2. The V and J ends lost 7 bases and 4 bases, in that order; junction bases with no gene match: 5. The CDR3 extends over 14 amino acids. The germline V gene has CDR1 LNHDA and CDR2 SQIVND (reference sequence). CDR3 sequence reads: CASKRELSTGELFF. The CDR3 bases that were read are TGTGCCAGTAAGCGGGAGCTGAGCACCGGGGAG.

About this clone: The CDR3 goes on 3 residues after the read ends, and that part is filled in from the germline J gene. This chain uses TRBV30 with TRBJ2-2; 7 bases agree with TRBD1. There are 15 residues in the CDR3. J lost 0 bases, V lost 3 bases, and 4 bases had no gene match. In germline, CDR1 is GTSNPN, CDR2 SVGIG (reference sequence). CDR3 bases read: TGTGCCTGGAGCAGGACAGGTTCGAACACCGGGGAG. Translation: CAWSRTGSNTGE. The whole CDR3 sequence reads CAWSRTGSNTGELFF.

The CDR3 is CASSPLTTTNEKLFF. The covered CDR3 bases are TGTGCCAGCTCACCACTGACAACAACTAATGAAAAA. V gene TRBV18 combines with J gene TRBJ1-4; D is unclear. The CDR3 goes on 3 residues after the read ends, and that part is filled in from the germline J gene. Trimming pared 1 base from V and 0 bases from J, leaving 6 bases between. From germline, CDR1 is KGHSH and CDR2 LQKENI. The CDR3 consists of 15 residues.

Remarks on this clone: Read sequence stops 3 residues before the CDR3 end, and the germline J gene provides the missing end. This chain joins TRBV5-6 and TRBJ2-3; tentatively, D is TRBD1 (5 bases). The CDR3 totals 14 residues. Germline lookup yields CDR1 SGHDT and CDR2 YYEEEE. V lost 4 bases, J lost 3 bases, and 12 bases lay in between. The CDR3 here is CASSMLGRTDTQYF. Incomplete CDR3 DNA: TGTGCCAGCAGCATGTTGGGGCGGACAGATACG.

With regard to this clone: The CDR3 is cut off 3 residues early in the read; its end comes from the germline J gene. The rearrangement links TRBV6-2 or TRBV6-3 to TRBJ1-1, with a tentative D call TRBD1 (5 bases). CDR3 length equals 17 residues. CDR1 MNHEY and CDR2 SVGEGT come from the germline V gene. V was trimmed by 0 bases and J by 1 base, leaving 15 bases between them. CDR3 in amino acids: CASSYSTRVGQNTEAFF. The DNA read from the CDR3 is TGTGCCAGCAGTTACTCGACGAGGGTTGGACAGAACACTGAA.

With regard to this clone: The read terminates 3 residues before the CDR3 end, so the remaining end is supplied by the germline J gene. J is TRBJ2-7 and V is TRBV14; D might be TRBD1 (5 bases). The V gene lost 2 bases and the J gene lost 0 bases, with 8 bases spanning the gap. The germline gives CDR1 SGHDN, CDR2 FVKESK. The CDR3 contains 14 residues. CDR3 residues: CASSQQGFSYEQYF. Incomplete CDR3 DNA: TGTGCCAGCAGCCAACAGGGCTTCTCCTACGAG.

Here the CDR3 reads CASSETQGDYEQYF. CDR3 DNA (partial): TGTGCCAGCAGTGAAACCCAGGGAGACTACGAG. The genes are TRBV6-1 and TRBJ2-7; the D call may be TRBD1 or TRBD2 (5 bases each). Coverage ceases 3 residues before the CDR3 finishes, and the germline J gene fills in the end. The germline gives CDR1 MNHNS, CDR2 SASEGT. The CDR3 is 14 residues long. V was cut by 2 bases and J by 3 bases, with 11 bases left in between.

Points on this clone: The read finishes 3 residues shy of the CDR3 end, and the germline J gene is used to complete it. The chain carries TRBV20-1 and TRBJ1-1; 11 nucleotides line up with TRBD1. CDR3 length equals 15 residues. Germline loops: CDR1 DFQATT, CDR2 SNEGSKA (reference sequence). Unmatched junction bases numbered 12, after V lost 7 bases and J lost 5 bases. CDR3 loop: CSGQGGGQGVTEAFF. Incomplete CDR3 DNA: TGCAGTGGGCAAGGGGGGGGACAGGGGGTGACTGAA.

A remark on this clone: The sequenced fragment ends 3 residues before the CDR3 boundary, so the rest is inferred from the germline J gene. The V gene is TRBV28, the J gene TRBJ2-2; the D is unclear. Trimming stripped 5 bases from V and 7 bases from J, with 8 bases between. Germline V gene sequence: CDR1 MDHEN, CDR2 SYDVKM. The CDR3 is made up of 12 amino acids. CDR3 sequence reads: CASSQVSGELFF. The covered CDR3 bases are TGTGCCAGCAGTCAAGTTAGCGGGGAG.

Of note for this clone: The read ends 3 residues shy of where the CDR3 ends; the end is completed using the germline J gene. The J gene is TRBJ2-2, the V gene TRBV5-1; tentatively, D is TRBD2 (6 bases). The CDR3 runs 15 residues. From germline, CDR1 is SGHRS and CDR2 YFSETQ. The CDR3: CASTRLGDFDSPLFF. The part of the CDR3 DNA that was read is TGCGCCAGCACCCGACTGGGGGACTTCGATTCACCG. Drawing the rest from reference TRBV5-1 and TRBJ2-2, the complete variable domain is KAGVTQTPRYLIKTRGQQVTLSCSPISGHRSVSWYQQTPGQGLQFLFEYFSETQRNKGNFPGRFSGRQFSNSRSEMNVSTLELGDSALYLCASTRLGDFDSPLFFGEGSRLTVL.

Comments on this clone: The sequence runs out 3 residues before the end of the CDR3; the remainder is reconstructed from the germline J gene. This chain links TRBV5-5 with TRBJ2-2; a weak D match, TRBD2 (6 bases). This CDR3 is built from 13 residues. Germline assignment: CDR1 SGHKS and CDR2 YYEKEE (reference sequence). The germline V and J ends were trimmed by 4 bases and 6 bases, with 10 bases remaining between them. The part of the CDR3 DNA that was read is TGTGCCAGCAGCCGGGACTTCGCCGGGGAG. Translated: CASSRDFAGE. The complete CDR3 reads CASSRDFAGELFF.

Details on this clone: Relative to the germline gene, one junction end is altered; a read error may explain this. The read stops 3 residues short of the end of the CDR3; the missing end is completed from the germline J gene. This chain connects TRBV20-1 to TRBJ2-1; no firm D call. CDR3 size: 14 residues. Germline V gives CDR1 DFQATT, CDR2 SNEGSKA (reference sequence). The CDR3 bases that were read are TGCAGTGCCAGAGTCCCCATCTCCTACAATGAG. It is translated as CSARVPISYNE. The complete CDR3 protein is CSARVPISYNEQFF.

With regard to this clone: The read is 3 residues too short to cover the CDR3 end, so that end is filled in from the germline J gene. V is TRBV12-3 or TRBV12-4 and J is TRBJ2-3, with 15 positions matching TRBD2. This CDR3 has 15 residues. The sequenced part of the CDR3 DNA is TGTGCCAGCAGCGGACTAGCGGGAGGGGGAGAGACG. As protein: CASSGLAGGGET. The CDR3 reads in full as CASSGLAGGGETQYF.

The CDR3 sequence is CASSPAYEQYF. CDR3 bases read: TGTGCCAGCAGCCCCGCCTACGAG. The V call is TRBV7-2, the J call TRBJ2-7; D is undetermined. The read ends 3 residues before the CDR3 terminus; that terminus is restored from the germline J gene. This CDR3 comprises 11 residues. CDR1 is SGHTA and CDR2 is FQGNSA in the germline V gene. The V and J ends lost 5 bases and 2 bases respectively, with 4 bases between them.

The CDR3 DNA, read in part, is TGTGCCTGGAGTGCCTCTGAGGGCAATCAGCCG. It yields the protein CAWSASEGNQP. The whole CDR3 reads CAWSASEGNQPQYF. The rearrangement joins TRBV30 to TRBJ2-3; perhaps TRBD2 as D (5 bases). The read ends 3 residues shy of where the CDR3 ends; the end is completed using the germline J gene. The CDR3 spans 14 residues. In germline, CDR1 is GTSNPN, CDR2 SVGIG (reference sequence).

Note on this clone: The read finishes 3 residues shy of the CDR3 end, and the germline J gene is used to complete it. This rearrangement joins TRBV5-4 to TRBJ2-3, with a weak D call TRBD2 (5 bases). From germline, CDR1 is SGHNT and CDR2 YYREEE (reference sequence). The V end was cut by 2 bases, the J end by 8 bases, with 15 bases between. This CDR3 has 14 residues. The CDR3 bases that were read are TGTGCCAGCAGCTTACGGACGGACTCGGCTACG. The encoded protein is CASSLRTDSAT. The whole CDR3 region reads CASSLRTDSATQYF.

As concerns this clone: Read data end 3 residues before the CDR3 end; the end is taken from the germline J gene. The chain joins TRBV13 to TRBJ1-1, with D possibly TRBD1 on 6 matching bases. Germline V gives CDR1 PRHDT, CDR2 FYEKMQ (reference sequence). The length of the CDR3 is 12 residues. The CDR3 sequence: CASSSEQGLAFF. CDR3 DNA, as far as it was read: TGTGCCAGCAGCTCCGAACAGGGTTTA.